This T cell receptor beta chain was obtained from a study of T cells in Graves' hyperthyroidism and ophthalmopathy. RNA transcripts served as the template for amplifying TCR beta CDR3 regions. First-round RT-PCR with HTBI primers amplified the TCR CDR3 region. TCRdb used MiXCR to reprocess the multiplex PCR reads, holding one entry per CDR3 protein. Found here are about 160,000 distinct CDR3 sequences, over 8% of them singletons; the top ten hold 22%. The diagnostic basis comprised clinical symptoms, serum thyroxine and TRAb, thyroid ultrasound and orbital computed tomography. It was at first hyperthyroidism diagnosis, before any ophthalmopathy symptoms, that the blood sample was taken. The sequenced sample consisted of blood. The receptor was derived from a woman in her late teens or twenties with Graves' hyperthyroidism that later progressed to Graves' ophthalmopathy.

The CDR3 is CASSPGQGSPSDTQYF. As DNA, the CDR3 is TGTGCCAGCAGCCCGGGACAGGGGTCCCCCTCAGATACGCAGTATTTT. The chain uses TRBV12-3 or TRBV12-4 and TRBJ2-3, with 10 nucleotides matching TRBD1. With V trimmed by 6 bases and J by 4 bases, 10 bases remained unmatched. The CDR3 is 16 residues long.